This entry concerns a single T cell receptor beta chain. Its cognate antigen is unknown. V lost 3 bases and J lost 2; bases outside the gene matches: 11. CDR1 and CDR2 (germline): GTSNPN, SVGIG (reference sequence). CDR3 length: 16 amino acids. This sample was taken from a study of cytomegalovirus exposure and HLA in healthy donors. At the level of the study: Some 200 million T cells yielded 100 million or so unique TCR beta sequences, as an earlier analysis found.

The study, taken as a whole, reports: The study recorded about 160 TCR beta chains that were cytomegalovirus-associated.

It was with 60 Vbeta and 13 Jbeta primers that the PCR ran. Data came from immunoSEQ multiplex PCR; TCRdb stores just in-frame clones and leaves some out. The sample contains about 63,000 clones, 80% to 90% of which appear only once. Sequencing was performed on PBMCs. The source of this sequence is a woman between 25 and 40 years old in good health and CMV-seropositive. The V gene is TRBV30, the J gene TRBJ2-7; TRBD2 agrees at 9 bases. The CDR3 loop reads CAWSSRAGGGTYEQYF. The CDR3 DNA sequence: TGTGCCTGGAGCTCTAGAGCGGGAGGAGGGACCTACGAGCAGTACTTC.